This T cell receptor beta chain was identified during a study of blood T cell repertoires in COVID-19. V shed 6 bases, J shed 3 bases, and the junction held 7 bases outside the gene matches. The length of the CDR3 is 15 residues. Looked up from germline, CDR1 is MNHEY and CDR2 is SVGAGI. Assay: immunoSEQ multiplex PCR; the TCRdb copy retains only in-frame clones and omits some. Among 65,000 to 95,000 clones, approximately 90% were seen once, and the ten largest hold roughly 12%. This TCR was recovered from a man between 65 and 79 years old with active or convalescent COVID-19. The sample taken for sequencing was peripheral blood. The V and J genes are TRBV6-5 and TRBJ1-5; 8 bases fit TRBD1. The CDR3, as DNA: TGTGCCAGCAGAAAAGGACAGGGCGCCAATCAGCCCCAGCATTTT. This codes for CASRKGQGANQPQHF.